This is a list of T cell receptor beta chains from one sample in a study of tumor-infiltrating lymphocytes in primary liver carcinoma. TCRdb fed the multiplex PCR reads into MiXCR, producing one record per CDR3 protein. The sample holds about 100,000 distinct CDR3 sequences; about 63% are singletons and the top ten take 9% to 15%. The sample consisted of liver tumor tissue from sampling region 2. The receptors were gathered from a woman aged 60-70 years with primary liver carcinoma and hepatitis B virus infection. The CDR3 runs from the conserved cysteine through the conserved F or W. A D gene is named only where the DNA matches it firmly. Clone size appears in some rows only: once, few, many, or a class for an expanded clone.

>TRBV28|TRBJ2-1|.|once
TGTGCCAGCAGTCCGACGGGAAGCACCTACAATGAGCAGTTCTTC
CASSPTGSTYNEQFF
>TRBV6-5|TRBJ1-2|.|.
TGTGCCAGCAGATACCCCCTCGGAGACAGGAACTATGGCTACACCTTC
CASRYPLGDRNYGYTF
>TRBV5-1|TRBJ2-1|.|once
TGCGCCAGCAGTTTGGAGCTGGTCAGGGTCAATGAGCAGTTCTTC
CASSLELVRVNEQFF
>TRBV5-6|TRBJ2-5|.|.
TGTGCCAACAGCTTAATGGGGGCGGAAGAGACCCAATACTTC
CANSLMGAEETQYF
>TRBV25-1|TRBJ2-1|TRBD2|few
TGTGCCAGCAGAAAACCTTATCAAGCGGGAGGGCCAGTAGGTGAGCAGTTCTTC
CASRKPYQAGGPVGEQFF
>TRBV5-1|TRBJ2-1|TRBD2|.
TGCGTCAGCAGCTTGGCGGTTGGTAGCGGGAGGGCCTACAATGAGCAGTTCTTC
CVSSLAVGSGRAYNEQFF
>TRBV28|TRBJ1-5|.|.
TGTGCCAGCAGTTTAACAGGCGGGAGAAATCAGCCCCAGCATTTT
CASSLTGGRNQPQHF
>TRBV29-1|TRBJ1-4|TRBD1|few
TGCAGCGCTAGCCGAGGACAGGGCATTGGGCTGTTTTTT
CSASRGQGIGLFF
>TRBV28|TRBJ1-1|.|.
TGTGTCAGCAGTTTTCATCCTAGGGGGAACACTGAAGCTTTCTTC
CVSSFHPRGNTEAFF
>TRBV12-3/TRBV12-4|TRBJ2-1|.|.
TGTGCCAGCAGTCGACAACATGAGCAGATCTTC
CASSRQHEQIF
>TRBV28|TRBJ2-5|.|many
TGTGCCAGCAGCCCATCAACAGGGCAGCAAGAGACCCAGTACTTC
CASSPSTGQQETQYF
>TRBV4-1|TRBJ2-3|.|.
TGCGCCAGCAGCCAAGATCCCAGTGTGGATCAGCCCCAGTATTTT
CASSQDPSVDQPQYF
>TRBV5-1|TRBJ2-7|TRBD2|.
TGCGCCAGCAGCTTGGCCCCACGGAACGGGGGGTCCTACGAGCAGTACTTC
CASSLAPRNGGSYEQYF
>TRBV29-1|TRBJ2-3|.|.
TGCAGAGCCGGAATCACGAGCACGGATACGCAGTATTTT
CRAGITSTDTQYF
>TRBV6-6|TRBJ2-1|TRBD2|.
TGTGCCATACGCCCTCCGGGGGGGGGTGAGCAGTTCTTC
CAIRPPGGGEQFF
>TRBV6-1|TRBJ2-3|TRBD2|.
TGTGCCAGCAGCATAGCGGGAGACACAGATACGCGGTATTTT
CASSIAGDTDTRYF
>TRBV12-3/TRBV12-4|TRBJ2-3|.|.
TGTGCTAGCAGCACGGGGTTCACAGATGCGCAGTATTTT
CASSTGFTDAQYF